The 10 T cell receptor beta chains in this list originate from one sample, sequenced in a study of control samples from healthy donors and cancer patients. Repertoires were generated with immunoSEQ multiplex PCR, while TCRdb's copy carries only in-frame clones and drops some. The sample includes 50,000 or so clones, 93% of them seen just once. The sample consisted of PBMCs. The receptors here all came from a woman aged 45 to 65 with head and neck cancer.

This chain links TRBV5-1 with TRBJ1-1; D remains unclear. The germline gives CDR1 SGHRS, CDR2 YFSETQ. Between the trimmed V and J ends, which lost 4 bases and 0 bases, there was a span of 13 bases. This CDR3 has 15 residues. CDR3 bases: TGCGCCAGCAGCCCCAACGCAGGATTGAACACTGAAGCTTTCTTT. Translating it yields CASSPNAGLNTEAFF.

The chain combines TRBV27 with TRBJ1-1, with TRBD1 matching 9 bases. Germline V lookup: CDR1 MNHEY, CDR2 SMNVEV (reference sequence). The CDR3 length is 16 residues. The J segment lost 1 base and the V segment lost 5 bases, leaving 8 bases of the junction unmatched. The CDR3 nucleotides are TGTGCCAGCAGTCCACCACAGGGGGCCAAGAACACTGAAGCTTTCTTT. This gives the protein CASSPPQGAKNTEAFF.

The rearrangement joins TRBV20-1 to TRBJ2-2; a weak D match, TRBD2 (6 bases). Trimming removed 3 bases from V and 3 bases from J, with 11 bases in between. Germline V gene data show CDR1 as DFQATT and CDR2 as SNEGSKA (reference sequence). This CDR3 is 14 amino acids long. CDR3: CSASPGTYTGELFF. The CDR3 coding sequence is TGCAGTGCTAGTCCCGGGACTTACACCGGGGAGCTGTTTTTT.

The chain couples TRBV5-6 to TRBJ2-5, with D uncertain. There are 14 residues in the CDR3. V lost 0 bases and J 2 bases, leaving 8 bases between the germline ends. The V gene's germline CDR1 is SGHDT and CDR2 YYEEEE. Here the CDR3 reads CASSLASLQETQYF. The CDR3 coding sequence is TGTGCCAGCAGCTTGGCTTCATTACAAGAGACCCAGTACTTC.

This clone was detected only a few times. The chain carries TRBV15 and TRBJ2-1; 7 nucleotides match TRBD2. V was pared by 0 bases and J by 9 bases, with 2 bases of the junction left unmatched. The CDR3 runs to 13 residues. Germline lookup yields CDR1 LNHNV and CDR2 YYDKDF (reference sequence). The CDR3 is CATSRDSGSEQFF. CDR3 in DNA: TGTGCCACCAGCAGAGATAGCGGGTCTGAGCAGTTCTTC.

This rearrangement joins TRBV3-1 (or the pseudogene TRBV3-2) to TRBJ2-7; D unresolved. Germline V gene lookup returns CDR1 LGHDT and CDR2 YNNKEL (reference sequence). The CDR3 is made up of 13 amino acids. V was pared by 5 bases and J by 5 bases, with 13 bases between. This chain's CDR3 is CASSSGLYNEQYF. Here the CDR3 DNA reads TGTGCCAGCAGCTCAGGCCTCTACAACGAGCAGTACTTC.

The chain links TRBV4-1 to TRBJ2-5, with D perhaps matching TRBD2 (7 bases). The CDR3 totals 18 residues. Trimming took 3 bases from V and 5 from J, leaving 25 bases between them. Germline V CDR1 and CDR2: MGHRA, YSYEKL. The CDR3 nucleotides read TGCGCCAGCAGCCATTTCCCTAAGGGGGGGCGGAAGGAGGAGACCCAGTACTTC. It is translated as CASSHFPKGGRKEETQYF.

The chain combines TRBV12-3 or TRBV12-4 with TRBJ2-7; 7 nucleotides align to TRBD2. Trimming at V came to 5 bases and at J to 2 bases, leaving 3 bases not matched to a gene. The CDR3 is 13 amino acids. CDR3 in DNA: TGTGCCAGCAGTACTGGGGGGGCCTACGAGCAGTACTTC. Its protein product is CASSTGGAYEQYF.

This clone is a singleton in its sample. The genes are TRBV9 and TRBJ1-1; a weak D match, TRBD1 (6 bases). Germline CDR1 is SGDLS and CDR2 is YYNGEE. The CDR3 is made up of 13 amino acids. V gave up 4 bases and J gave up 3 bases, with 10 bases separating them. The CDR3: CASSPRGDTEAFF. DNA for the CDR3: TGTGCCAGCAGCCCCAGGGGAGACACTGAAGCTTTCTTT.

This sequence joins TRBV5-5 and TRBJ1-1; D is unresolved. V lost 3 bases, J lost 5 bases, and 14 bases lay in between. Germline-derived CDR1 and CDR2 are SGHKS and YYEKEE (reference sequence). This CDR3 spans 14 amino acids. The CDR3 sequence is CASSSLNGRTEAFF. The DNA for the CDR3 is TGTGCCAGCAGCTCCCTAAATGGGAGAACTGAAGCTTTCTTT.